The 13 T cell receptor beta chains reported below all come from one sample, sequenced in a study of T-cell memory formation after mild COVID-19. Via MiXCR, TCRdb re-called the 5' RACE reads, giving one row per CDR3 protein. The sample has 450,000 to 700,000 distinct CDR3 sequences; about 20% are singletons. What was sequenced was PBMCs or a T cell subset sorted from them (not recorded which). All receptors derive from an adult woman who had mild COVID-19 (a few samples of this study predate the infection). Cell type and time point are not known.

The chain links TRBV7-9 to TRBJ2-7; D might be TRBD1 or TRBD2, each matching 5 bases. Trimming stripped 2 bases from V and 3 bases from J, with 11 bases between. CDR3 length equals 14 residues. Germline lookup yields CDR1 SEHNR and CDR2 FQNEAQ (reference sequence). This chain's CDR3 is CASSLSGAFYEQYF. CDR3 DNA: TGTGCCAGCAGCTTATCCGGGGCGTTCTACGAGCAGTACTTC.

This clonotype was recorded a few times. The J gene is TRBJ1-1, the V gene TRBV6-2 or TRBV6-3; 10 bases line up with TRBD1. CDR1 MNHEY and CDR2 SVGEGT come from the germline V gene. J lost 0 bases, V lost 7 bases, and 11 bases had no gene match. The CDR3 loop spans 17 amino acids. The CDR3 sequence is CASKIQGQGRMNTEAFF. CDR3 nucleotides: TGTGCCAGCAAAATCCAGGGACAGGGGCGAATGAACACTGAAGCTTTCTTT.

The gene calls are TRBV3-1 and TRBJ2-2; 12 nucleotides line up with TRBD2. In germline, CDR1 is LGHDT, CDR2 YNNKEL (reference sequence). The CDR3 loop spans 19 amino acids. Germline trimming cut 0 bases from V and 3 bases from J; bases unmatched to any gene: 8. The DNA for the CDR3 is TGTGCCAGCAGCCAAGATTTAAGACTAGCGGGAGCCCACACCGGGGAGCTGTTTTTT. Translation gives CASSQDLRLAGAHTGELFF. The full variable domain, rest sourced from reference TRBV3-1 and TRBJ2-2, is DTAVSQTPKYLVTQMGNDKSIKCEQNLGHDTMYWYKQDSKKFLKIMFSYNNKELIINETVPNRFSPKSPDKAHLNLHINSLELGDSAVYFCASSQDLRLAGAHTGELFFGEGSRLTVL.

This clonotype was recorded a few times. The gene calls are TRBV5-1 and TRBJ2-2; TRBD1 agrees at 8 bases. Trimming took 4 bases from V and 1 from J; bases not matched to a gene: 9. There are 17 residues in the CDR3. Germline assignment: CDR1 SGHRS and CDR2 YFSETQ. CDR3 region: CASSHRGTGVNTGELFF. As DNA, the CDR3 is TGCGCCAGCAGCCATCGGGGGACAGGTGTGAACACCGGGGAGCTGTTTTTT.

This clonotype was seen only a few times. The rearrangement uses TRBV30 and TRBJ2-7; TRBD1 matches 8 bases. The CDR3 contains 14 residues. The V and J ends lost 5 bases and 5 bases, in that order; junction bases with no gene match: 11. Germline CDR1 is GTSNPN and CDR2 is SVGIG (reference sequence). The CDR3 reads CAWDVRGRRNEQYF. CDR3 nucleotide sequence: TGTGCCTGGGATGTCAGGGGGCGACGGAACGAGCAGTACTTC. Full variable domain (remainder filled in from reference TRBV30 and TRBJ2-7): SQTIHQWPATLVQPVGSPLSLECTVEGTSNPNLYWYRQAAGRGLQLLFYSVGIGQISSEVPQNLSASRPQDRQFILSSKKLLLSDSGFYLCAWDVRGRRNEQYFGPGTRLTVT.

CDR3 amino acids: CASSRGQGVEQYF. Written as DNA, the CDR3 is TGCGCCAGCAGCCGTGGACAGGGGGTTGAGCAGTACTTC. This rearrangement joins TRBV5-1 to TRBJ2-7; 10 bases are shared with TRBD1. This CDR3 is built from 13 residues. Unmatched junction bases numbered 5, after V lost 4 bases and J lost 7 bases. Per the germline V gene, CDR1 is SGHRS and CDR2 is YFSETQ.

This clonotype was seen more than once but under ten times. The V and J genes are TRBV5-1 and TRBJ2-7; 8 bases fit TRBD1. Losses at the gene ends were 4 bases for V and 4 bases for J; bases not matched to a gene: 10. Per the germline V gene, CDR1 is SGHRS and CDR2 is YFSETQ. The CDR3 runs 15 residues. The CDR3 DNA reads as TGCGCCAGCAGCCCGGCCGGGACAGGAAGGTACGAGCAGTACTTC. Encoded protein: CASSPAGTGRYEQYF.

The rearrangement uses TRBV4-1 and TRBJ2-5; tentative D call: TRBD2 (7 bases). Trimming cost V 0 bases and J 1 base, with 15 bases left between them. The germline V gene encodes CDR1 MGHRA and CDR2 YSYEKL. The CDR3 has 17 residues. The CDR3 nucleotides read TGCGCCAGCAGCCAAGACTGGACGGGGGGCCCCCAAGAGACCCAGTACTTC. This gives the protein CASSQDWTGGPQETQYF.

This sequence joins TRBV20-1 and TRBJ1-2, with TRBD1 matching 7 bases. With 6 bases clipped from V and 3 bases from J, the junction kept 4 bases outside the gene matches. The CDR3 runs to 12 residues. Germline lookup yields CDR1 DFQATT and CDR2 SNEGSKA (reference sequence). Here the CDR3 DNA reads TGCAGTGCGAGACAGGGTCACTATGGCTACACCTTC. This encodes CSARQGHYGYTF.

The CDR3 region has the DNA TGTGCCAGCAGTTTAGATCGGGACAGGGGCGCCCGCGAGCAGTACTTC. Translation: CASSLDRDRGAREQYF. The genes are TRBV27 and TRBJ2-7; 10 nucleotides line up with TRBD1. CDR3 size: 16 residues. CDR1 and CDR2 (germline): MNHEY, SMNVEV (reference sequence). V lost 2 bases, J lost 6 bases, and 10 bases stayed unmatched.

The chain is built from TRBV20-1 and TRBJ1-4; D gene unclear. CDR3 length: 15 amino acids. Germline V gene data show CDR1 as DFQATT and CDR2 as SNEGSKA (reference sequence). V was trimmed by 0 bases and J by 8 bases, leaving 16 bases between them. The CDR3 is CSARDRARNPEKLFF. Written as DNA, the CDR3 is TGCAGTGCTAGAGATCGCGCCAGAAACCCCGAAAAACTGTTTTTT.

V gene TRBV20-1 combines with J gene TRBJ2-2; no clear D gene. Germline values: CDR1 DFQATT, CDR2 SNEGSKA (reference sequence). The V end lost 0 bases, the J end lost 4 bases, and 6 bases lay between the germline ends. The CDR3 has 13 amino acids. The chain's CDR3 is CSARELGTGELFF. The CDR3 nucleotides read TGCAGTGCTAGAGAGCTGGGCACCGGGGAGCTGTTTTTT.

This clonotype was seen a few times. This chain connects TRBV7-8 to TRBJ2-5; 7 nucleotides agree with TRBD1. J was trimmed by 2 bases and V by 1 base; bases with no gene match: 7. Germline V gives CDR1 SGHVS, CDR2 FQNEAQ. The CDR3 totals 16 residues. The CDR3 protein is CASSLGAGTAQETQYF. CDR3 nucleotides: TGTGCCAGCAGCTTAGGGGCCGGGACAGCTCAAGAGACCCAGTACTTC.